Listed below are T cell receptor beta chains from one sample, sequenced in a study of shared clonotypes between healthy human individuals. Assay: immunoSEQ multiplex PCR; the TCRdb copy retains only in-frame clones and omits some. The sample has 750,000 to 1,000,000 clones, 92% seen once. The sequencing input was naive CD8+ T cells sorted from blood. These receptors came from a man aged 25 to 40 in good health. CDR3s leave out the opening cysteine and the closing phenylalanine or tryptophan. A D gene is named only where the DNA matches it firmly.

j_gene: TRBJ2-3
v_gene: TRBV9
d_gene: TRBD1
len: 15
CDR3aa: ASSVPPYTGATDTQY

j_gene: TRBJ2-1
v_gene: TRBV10-2
d_gene: .
len: 9
CDR3aa: ASWIYNEQF

j_gene: TRBJ2-7
v_gene: TRBV7-8
d_gene: .
len: 12
CDR3aa: ASSYWGQAYEQY

j_gene: TRBJ2-2
v_gene: TRBV7-9
d_gene: .
len: 12
CDR3aa: ASSSVADTGELF

j_gene: TRBJ2-7
v_gene: TRBV16
d_gene: TRBD1
len: 15
CDR3aa: ASSQSLGTEIYYEQY

j_gene: TRBJ2-7
v_gene: TRBV27
d_gene: TRBD1
len: 14
CDR3aa: ASSFVKDQQGDEQY

j_gene: TRBJ2-2
v_gene: TRBV5-1
d_gene: .
len: 10
CDR3aa: ASSFWAGELF

j_gene: TRBJ2-1
v_gene: TRBV9
d_gene: .
len: 13
CDR3aa: ASSVGGGSYNEQF

j_gene: TRBJ2-7
v_gene: TRBV9
d_gene: .
len: 12
CDR3aa: ASSPPGASYEQY

j_gene: TRBJ2-7
v_gene: TRBV27
d_gene: TRBD2
len: 13
CDR3aa: ASSLEAGGPYEQY

j_gene: TRBJ2-5
v_gene: TRBV15
d_gene: TRBD1
len: 12
CDR3aa: ATGTGTGQETQY

j_gene: TRBJ2-3
v_gene: TRBV7-3
d_gene: TRBD2
len: 13
CDR3aa: ASSPSLARTDTQY

j_gene: TRBJ2-3
v_gene: TRBV27
d_gene: .
len: 10
CDR3aa: ASSDLTDTQY

j_gene: TRBJ2-3
v_gene: TRBV28
d_gene: .
len: 12
CDR3aa: ASSSQIDTDTQY

j_gene: TRBJ1-1
v_gene: TRBV16
d_gene: TRBD1
len: 14
CDR3aa: ASSQTVGQMNTEAF

j_gene: TRBJ2-7
v_gene: TRBV7-6
d_gene: .
len: 10
CDR3aa: ASSTNLLKQY

j_gene: TRBJ1-1
v_gene: TRBV28
d_gene: .
len: 12
CDR3aa: ASSSRAQRAEAF

j_gene: TRBJ2-1
v_gene: TRBV7-9
d_gene: .
len: 10
CDR3aa: ASSGQLQEQF

j_gene: TRBJ2-5
v_gene: TRBV19
d_gene: .
len: 11
CDR3aa: ASSIYVQETQY

j_gene: TRBJ2-2
v_gene: TRBV2
d_gene: .
len: 11
CDR3aa: ASLDRWTGELF

j_gene: TRBJ1-4
v_gene: TRBV4-3
d_gene: .
len: 12
CDR3aa: ASSQEAGAEKLF

j_gene: TRBJ2-1
v_gene: TRBV6-1
d_gene: TRBD1
len: 12
CDR3aa: ASSPGRTGNEQF

j_gene: TRBJ2-1
v_gene: TRBV27
d_gene: TRBD2
len: 14
CDR3aa: ASNPVAGGGDNEQF

j_gene: TRBJ2-5
v_gene: TRBV7-9
d_gene: TRBD2
len: 15
CDR3aa: ASSPRQTSGSQETQY

j_gene: TRBJ2-7
v_gene: TRBV11-3
d_gene: .
len: 12
CDR3aa: ASSLENRPYEQY

j_gene: TRBJ2-4
v_gene: TRBV2
d_gene: TRBD1
len: 13
CDR3aa: ASSEGQLAKNIQY

j_gene: TRBJ2-1
v_gene: TRBV28
d_gene: .
len: 12
CDR3aa: ASSFGHSYNEQF

j_gene: TRBJ1-4
v_gene: TRBV25-1
d_gene: .
len: 13
CDR3aa: ARERVQGTNEKLF

j_gene: TRBJ2-5
v_gene: TRBV10-1
d_gene: .
len: 11
CDR3aa: ASSDAPGKTQY

j_gene: TRBJ2-1
v_gene: TRBV6-1
d_gene: .
len: 8
CDR3aa: ASRANEQF

j_gene: TRBJ2-5
v_gene: TRBV15
d_gene: TRBD2
len: 13
CDR3aa: ATSSLGLASETQY

j_gene: TRBJ2-7
v_gene: TRBV19
d_gene: .
len: 12
CDR3aa: ASSWRDNSYEQY

j_gene: TRBJ1-1
v_gene: TRBV7-8
d_gene: .
len: 11
CDR3aa: ASSPDRFTEAF

j_gene: TRBJ2-3
v_gene: TRBV27
d_gene: .
len: 10
CDR3aa: ASSLQGDTQY

j_gene: TRBJ2-3
v_gene: TRBV11-2
d_gene: TRBD2
len: 14
CDR3aa: ASSLFPREGPDTQY

j_gene: TRBJ2-5
v_gene: TRBV7-3
d_gene: TRBD2
len: 13
CDR3aa: ASSPFASGKETQY

j_gene: TRBJ2-1
v_gene: TRBV4-1
d_gene: .
len: 13
CDR3aa: ASSPHPTDYNEQF

j_gene: TRBJ1-4
v_gene: TRBV6-1
d_gene: .
len: 10
CDR3aa: ASSDLQGKLF

j_gene: TRBJ2-6
v_gene: TRBV4-1
d_gene: .
len: 12
CDR3aa: ASRSMSAGDVLT

j_gene: TRBJ2-1
v_gene: TRBV29-1
d_gene: TRBD1
len: 18
CDR3aa: SVATGTGAVVVVSYNEQF

j_gene: TRBJ1-1
v_gene: TRBV7-9
d_gene: .
len: 15
CDR3aa: ASSLSAIRGRGTEAF

j_gene: TRBJ2-7
v_gene: TRBV5-1
d_gene: .
len: 15
CDR3aa: ASSLGHSGEHLYEQY

j_gene: TRBJ2-5
v_gene: TRBV7-9
d_gene: .
len: 16
CDR3aa: ASSPGWNDLGTQETQY

j_gene: TRBJ2-3
v_gene: TRBV19
d_gene: .
len: 11
CDR3aa: ASNPGSTDTQY

j_gene: TRBJ1-1
v_gene: TRBV6-1
d_gene: .
len: 11
CDR3aa: ASGDKSFSEAF

j_gene: TRBJ2-3
v_gene: TRBV9
d_gene: .
len: 12
CDR3aa: ASAPAGSTDTQY

j_gene: TRBJ2-3
v_gene: TRBV4-1
d_gene: TRBD2
len: 15
CDR3aa: ASSQTITGGGADTQY

j_gene: TRBJ1-3
v_gene: TRBV6-5
d_gene: .
len: 13
CDR3aa: ASSFGTVSGNTIY